One sample yielded the 2 T cell receptor beta chains listed below, sequenced in a study of T cells in Graves' hyperthyroidism and ophthalmopathy. From RNA transcripts, TCR beta CDR3 regions were amplified. First-round RT-PCR with HTBI primers amplified the TCR CDR3 region. TCRdb recomputed calls from the multiplex PCR reads with MiXCR, one row per CDR3 protein. The sample has around 290,000 distinct CDR3 sequences, over 15% seen once. Sequencing was done on a sample of blood. The receptors were sampled from a woman aged 60-75 years with Graves' ophthalmopathy.

This clonotype was seen a few times. The chain is built from TRBV9 and TRBJ1-1; D gene uncertain. Germline CDR1 reads SGDLS; CDR2 reads YYNGEE. V was pared by 0 bases and J by 3 bases, with 9 bases between. The CDR3 covers 14 residues. The CDR3 is CASSVDGIYTEAFF. In DNA, the CDR3 is TGTGCCAGCAGCGTAGACGGCATCTACACTGAAGCTTTCTTT.

The table lists this clonotype with a few counts. J is TRBJ1-4 and V is TRBV3-1, with D possibly TRBD1 on 5 matching bases. Looked up from germline, CDR1 is LGHDT and CDR2 is YNNKEL (reference sequence). The CDR3 consists of 16 residues. V lost 1 base to trimming and J lost 8 bases, with 17 bases between them. CDR3 in DNA: TGTGCCAGCAGCCAAGGATTCCGACAGACAAACGAAAAACTGTTTTTT. It yields the protein CASSQGFRQTNEKLFF.